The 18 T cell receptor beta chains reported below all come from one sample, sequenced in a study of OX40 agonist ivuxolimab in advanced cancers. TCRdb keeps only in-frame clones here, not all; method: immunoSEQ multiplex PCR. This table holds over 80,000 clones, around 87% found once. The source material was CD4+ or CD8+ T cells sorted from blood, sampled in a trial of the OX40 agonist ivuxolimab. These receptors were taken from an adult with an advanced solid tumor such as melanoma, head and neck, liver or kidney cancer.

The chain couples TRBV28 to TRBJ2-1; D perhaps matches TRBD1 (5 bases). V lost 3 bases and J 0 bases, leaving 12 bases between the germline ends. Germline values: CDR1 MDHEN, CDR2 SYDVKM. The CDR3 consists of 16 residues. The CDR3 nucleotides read TGTGCCAGCAGTTTTCTCATGACAGCCTCCTACAATGAGCAGTTCTTC. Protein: CASSFLMTASYNEQFF. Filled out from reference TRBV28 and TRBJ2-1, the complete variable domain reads DVKVTQSSRYLVKRTGEKVFLECVQDMDHENMFWYRQDPGLGLRLIYFSYDVKMKEKGDIPEGYSVSREKKERFSLILESASTNQTSMYLCASSFLMTASYNEQFFGPGTRLTVL.

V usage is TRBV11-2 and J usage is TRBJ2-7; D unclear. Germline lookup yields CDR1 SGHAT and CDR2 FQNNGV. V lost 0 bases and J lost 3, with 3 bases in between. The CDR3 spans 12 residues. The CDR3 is CASSLEGYEQYF. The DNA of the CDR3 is TGTGCCAGCAGCTTAGAGGGCTACGAGCAGTACTTC.

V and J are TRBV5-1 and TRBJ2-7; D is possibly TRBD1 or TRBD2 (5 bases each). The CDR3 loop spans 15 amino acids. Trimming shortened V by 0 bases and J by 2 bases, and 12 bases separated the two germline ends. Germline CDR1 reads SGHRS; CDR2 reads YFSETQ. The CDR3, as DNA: TGCGCCAGCAGCTTGGGTAGTCAGGGAGCCTACGAGCAGTACTTC. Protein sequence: CASSLGSQGAYEQYF.

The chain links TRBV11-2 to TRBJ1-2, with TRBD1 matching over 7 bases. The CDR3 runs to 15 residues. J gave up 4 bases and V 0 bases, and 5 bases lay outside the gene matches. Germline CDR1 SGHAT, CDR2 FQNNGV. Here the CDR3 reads CASSLDTGVGYGYTF. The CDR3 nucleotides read TGTGCCAGCAGCTTAGATACAGGGGTCGGCTATGGCTACACCTTC.

CDR3 residues: CATRGGSPNQPQHF. In nucleotides, the CDR3 is TGTGCCACTAGAGGGGGGTCCCCGAATCAGCCCCAGCATTTT. This rearrangement joins TRBV19 to TRBJ1-5; possibly TRBD1 for D (6 bases). With 10 bases removed from V and 4 bases from J, the gap between germline ends came to 17 bases. This CDR3 region has 14 residues. Germline V lookup: CDR1 LNHDA, CDR2 SQIVND (reference sequence).

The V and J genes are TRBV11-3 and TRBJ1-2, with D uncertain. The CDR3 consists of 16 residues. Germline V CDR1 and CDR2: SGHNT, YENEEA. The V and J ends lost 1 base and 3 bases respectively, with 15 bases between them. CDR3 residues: CASSLVAGVLDYGYTF. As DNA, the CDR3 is TGTGCCAGCAGCTTAGTGGCAGGAGTTTTGGACTATGGCTACACCTTC.

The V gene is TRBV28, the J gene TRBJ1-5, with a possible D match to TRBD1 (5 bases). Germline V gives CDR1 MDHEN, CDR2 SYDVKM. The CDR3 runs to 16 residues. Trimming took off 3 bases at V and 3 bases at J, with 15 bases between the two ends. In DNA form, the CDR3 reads TGTGCCAGCAGTTTTGGACAAGCCCTCACCAATCAGCCCCAGCATTTT. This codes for CASSFGQALTNQPQHF.

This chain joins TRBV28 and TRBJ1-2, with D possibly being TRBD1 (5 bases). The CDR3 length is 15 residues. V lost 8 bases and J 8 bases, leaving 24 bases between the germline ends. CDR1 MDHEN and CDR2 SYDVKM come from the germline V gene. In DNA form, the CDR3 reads TGTGCCAGCTGTAAGAAAGGGGCGGAGGGAGCAGGCTACACCTTC. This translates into CASCKKGAEGAGYTF.

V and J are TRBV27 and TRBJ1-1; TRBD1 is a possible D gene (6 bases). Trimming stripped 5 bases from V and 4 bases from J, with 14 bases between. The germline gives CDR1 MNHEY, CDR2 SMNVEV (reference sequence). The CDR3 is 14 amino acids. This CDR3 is CASSPNRVGTEAFF. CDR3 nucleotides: TGTGCCAGCAGTCCCAACAGGGTTGGCACTGAAGCTTTCTTT.

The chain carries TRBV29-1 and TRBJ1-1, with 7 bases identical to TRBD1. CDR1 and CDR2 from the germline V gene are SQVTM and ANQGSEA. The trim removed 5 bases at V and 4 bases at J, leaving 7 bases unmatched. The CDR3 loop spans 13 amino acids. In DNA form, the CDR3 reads TGCAGCGTTATCGACAGGGCGGGCACTGAAGCTTTCTTT. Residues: CSVIDRAGTEAFF.

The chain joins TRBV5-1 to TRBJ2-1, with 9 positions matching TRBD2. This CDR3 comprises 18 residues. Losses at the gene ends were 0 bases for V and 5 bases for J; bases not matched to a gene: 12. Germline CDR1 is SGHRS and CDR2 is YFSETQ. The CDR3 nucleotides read TGCGCCAGCAGCTTGGGAGCGGGAGGAGGTAGGCGCAACAATGAGCAGTTCTTC. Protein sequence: CASSLGAGGGRRNNEQFF.

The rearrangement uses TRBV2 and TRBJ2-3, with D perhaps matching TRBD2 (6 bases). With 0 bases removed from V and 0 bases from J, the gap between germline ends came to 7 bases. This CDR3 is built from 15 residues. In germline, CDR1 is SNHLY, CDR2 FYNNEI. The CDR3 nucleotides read TGTGCCAGCAGTGAAGCCGGGAGTAGCACAGATACGCAGTATTTT. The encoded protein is CASSEAGSSTDTQYF.

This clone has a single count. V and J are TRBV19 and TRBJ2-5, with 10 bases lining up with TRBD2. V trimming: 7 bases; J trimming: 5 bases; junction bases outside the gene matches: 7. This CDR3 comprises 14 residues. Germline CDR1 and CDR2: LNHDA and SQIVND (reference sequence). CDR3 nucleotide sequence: TGTGCCAGTAAAAAGCGGGAGGGCCCGGAGACCCAGTACTTC. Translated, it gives CASKKREGPETQYF.

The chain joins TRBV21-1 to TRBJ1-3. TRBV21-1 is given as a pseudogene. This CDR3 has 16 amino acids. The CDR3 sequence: CASSKGGSYLGNTIYF. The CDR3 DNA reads TGTGCCAGCAGCAAAGGGGGGTCGTACCTTGGAAACACCATATATTTT.

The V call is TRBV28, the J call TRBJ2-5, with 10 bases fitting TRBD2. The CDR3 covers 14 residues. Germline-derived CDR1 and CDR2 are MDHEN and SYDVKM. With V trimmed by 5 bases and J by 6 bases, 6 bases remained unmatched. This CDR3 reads CASSPGLAVKTQYF. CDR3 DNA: TGTGCCAGCAGTCCCGGACTAGCGGTCAAGACCCAGTACTTC.

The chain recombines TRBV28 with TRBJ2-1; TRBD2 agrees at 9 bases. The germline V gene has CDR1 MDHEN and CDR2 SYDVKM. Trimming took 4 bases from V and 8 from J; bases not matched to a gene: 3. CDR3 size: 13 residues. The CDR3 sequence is CASSYSGRDEQFF. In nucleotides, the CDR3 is TGTGCCAGCAGTTATAGCGGGAGAGATGAGCAGTTCTTC.

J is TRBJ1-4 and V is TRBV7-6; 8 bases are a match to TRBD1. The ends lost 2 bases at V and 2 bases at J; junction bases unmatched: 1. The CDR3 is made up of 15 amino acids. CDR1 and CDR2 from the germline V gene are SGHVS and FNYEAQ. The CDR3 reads CASSLTGGTNEKLFF. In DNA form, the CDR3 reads TGTGCCAGCAGCTTAACAGGGGGGACTAATGAAAAACTGTTTTTT.

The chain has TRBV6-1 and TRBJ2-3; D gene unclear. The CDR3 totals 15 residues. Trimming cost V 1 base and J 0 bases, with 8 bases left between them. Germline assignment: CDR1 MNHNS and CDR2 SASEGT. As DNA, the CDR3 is TGTGCCAGCAGTGAAGAGCGCCTTAGCACAGATACGCAGTATTTT. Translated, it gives CASSEERLSTDTQYF.